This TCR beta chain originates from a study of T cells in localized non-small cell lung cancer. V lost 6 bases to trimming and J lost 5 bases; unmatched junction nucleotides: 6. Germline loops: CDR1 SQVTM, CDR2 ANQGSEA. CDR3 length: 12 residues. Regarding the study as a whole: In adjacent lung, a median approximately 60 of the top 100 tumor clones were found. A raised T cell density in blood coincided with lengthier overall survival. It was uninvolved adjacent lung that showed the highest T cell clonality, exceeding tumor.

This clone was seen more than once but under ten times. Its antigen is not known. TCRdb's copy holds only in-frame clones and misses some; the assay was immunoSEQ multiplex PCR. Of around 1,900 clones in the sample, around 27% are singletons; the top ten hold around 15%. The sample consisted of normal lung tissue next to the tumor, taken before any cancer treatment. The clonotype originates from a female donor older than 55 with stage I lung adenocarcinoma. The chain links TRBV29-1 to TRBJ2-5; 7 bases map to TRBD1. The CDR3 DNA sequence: TGCAGCGTCGTGAGGGGGCAGGAGACCCAGTACTTC. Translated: CSVVRGQETQYF.